This paragraph covers one T cell receptor beta chain sequence. Antigen specificity is unknown. Since all of the isolated RNA was reverse transcribed, expressed TCRB transcripts were what got sequenced. The read count averaged about 3.6 million across naive, central memory and regulatory T cell samples. Using immunoSEQ multiplex PCR, the repertoire was profiled, and TCRdb retains in-frame clones only, with some absent. The data hold 95,000 to 150,000 clones, with about a sixth observed a single time. This entry belongs to a study of beta chain features in type 1 diabetes. Across the study: Healthy donors and patients showed comparable age, gender and cell yields.

Every sorted population was more than 95% pure. Whole-study results and caveats: Type 1 diabetes patients had moderately but significantly shorter TCRB CDR3s in all four CD4+ subsets.

Germline V gene lookup returns CDR1 SQVTM and CDR2 ANQGSEA. There are 14 residues in the CDR3. V was cut by 4 bases and J by 4 bases, with 16 bases left in between. The source of this sequence is a man under 40 with type 1 diabetes. The rearrangement joins TRBV29-1 to TRBJ2-5, with D tentatively TRBD2 (7 bases). Sequencing was done on a sample of central memory CD4+ T cells from blood. The CDR3 DNA sequence: TGCAGCGTTGCCTCGAGGGGGGGCGCAGAGACCCAGTACTTC. This sequence encodes CSVASRGGAETQYF. The full variable domain, with the rest looked up from reference TRBV29-1 and TRBJ2-5, is SAVISQKPSRDICQRGTSLTIQCQVDSQVTMMFWYRQQPGQSLTLIATANQGSEATYESGFVIDKFPISRPNLTFSTLTVSNMSPEDSSIYLCSVASRGGAETQYFGPGTRLLVL.